The source of this T cell receptor (beta chain) is a study of shared T cell receptors in the human thymus. The CDR3 contains 16 residues. Germline V gene lookup returns CDR1 SGHRS and CDR2 YFSETQ. Trimming removed 4 bases from V and 2 bases from J, with 18 bases in between. Using immunoSEQ multiplex PCR, the repertoire was profiled, and TCRdb retains in-frame clones only, with some absent. The sample records approximately 730,000 clones, 70% to 90% being singletons. This same sample was also taken into another study, of human thymus T cells. As that study records: During corrective heart surgery, resections were taken, and the thymus tissue came from them. Gene usage (both V and J) appeared biased in thymic and blood repertoires.

Sequencing input: thymocytes. This chain joins TRBV5-1 and TRBJ1-2; D is possibly TRBD1 (5 bases). The TCR sequence derives from a girl in the first two years of life with a congenital heart defect. CDR3 sequence reads: CASSPGAGLPNYGYTF. CDR3 DNA: TGCGCCAGCAGCCCTGGCGCAGGGCTCCCCAACTATGGCTACACCTTC.